These 11 T cell receptor beta chains came from one sample sequenced in a study of cytomegalovirus exposure and HLA in healthy donors. The PCR employed 60 Vbeta primers together with 13 Jbeta primers. Repertoires were generated with immunoSEQ multiplex PCR, while TCRdb's copy carries only in-frame clones and drops some. The sample lists over 150,000 clones; around three quarters were seen once. The sample taken for sequencing was PBMCs. The receptors derive from a man aged 45-60 years in good health and CMV-seropositive.

The genes are TRBV5-1 and TRBJ2-7, with 10 nucleotides matching TRBD2. The CDR3 loop spans 16 amino acids. CDR1 is SGHRS and CDR2 is YFSETQ in the germline V gene. V lost 4 bases to trimming and J lost 2 bases; unmatched junction nucleotides: 9. The CDR3: CASSPGYSGGPYEQYF. In DNA, the CDR3 is TGCGCCAGCAGCCCGGGGTATAGCGGGGGGCCCTACGAGCAGTACTTC.

The rearrangement joins TRBV6-6 to TRBJ1-5; tentative D call: TRBD1 (6 bases). Germline loops: CDR1 MNHNY, CDR2 SVGAGI (reference sequence). Trimming left V 2 bases short and J 7 bases short, with 15 bases between. The CDR3 sequence is 15 residues long. For the CDR3, the DNA is TGTGCCAGCAGTTACGGCGGGGGCGTGGGGCAGCCCCAGCATTTT. Protein: CASSYGGGVGQPQHF.

V and J are TRBV7-2 and TRBJ2-5, with D perhaps TRBD1 (5 bases). The germline V gene has CDR1 SGHTA and CDR2 FQGNSA. V shed 1 base and J shed 1 base, with 13 bases lying between them. There are 16 residues in the CDR3. The CDR3 DNA follows: TGTGCCAGCAGCTTAGTGGGATCAGGGTCCCAAGAGACCCAGTACTTC. This codes for CASSLVGSGSQETQYF.

The J gene is TRBJ2-7, the V gene TRBV30; 9 positions match TRBD2. Germline V CDR1 and CDR2: GTSNPN, SVGIG (reference sequence). Unmatched junction bases numbered 11, after V lost 2 bases and J lost 6 bases. The CDR3 runs to 15 residues. The CDR3 sequence is CAWSHLGLASREQYF. CDR3 nucleotide sequence: TGTGCCTGGAGTCACCTGGGACTAGCAAGTCGCGAGCAGTACTTC. The variable domain in full, completed from reference TRBV30 and TRBJ2-7, reads SQTIHQWPATLVQPVGSPLSLECTVEGTSNPNLYWYRQAAGRGLQLLFYSVGIGQISSEVPQNLSASRPQDRQFILSSKKLLLSDSGFYLCAWSHLGLASREQYFGPGTRLTVT.

There are a few counts of this clone. This chain uses TRBV5-6 with TRBJ2-1; D remains ambiguous. Looked up from germline, CDR1 is SGHDT and CDR2 is YYEEEE. V was cut by 1 base and J by 4 bases, with 12 bases left in between. There are 15 residues in the CDR3. The CDR3 sequence: CASSLNRYLYNEQFF. DNA for the CDR3: TGTGCCAGCAGCTTGAACCGCTACCTATACAATGAGCAGTTCTTC.

The V call is TRBV6-6, the J call TRBJ1-2, with a possible D match to TRBD1 (6 bases). Trimming shortened V by 8 bases and J by 1 base, and 11 bases separated the two germline ends. CDR1 MNHNY and CDR2 SVGAGI come from the germline V gene (reference sequence). This CDR3 is built from 13 residues. The CDR3 DNA reads as TGTGCCAGCGCCGACAGGAGTAACTATGGCTACACCTTC. Translated, it gives CASADRSNYGYTF.

The chain employs TRBV27 and TRBJ1-2; D may be TRBD1 (6 bases). The germline V gene encodes CDR1 MNHEY and CDR2 SMNVEV (reference sequence). V gave up 6 bases and J gave up 4 bases, with 21 bases separating them. The CDR3 extends over 16 amino acids. As DNA, the CDR3 is TGTGCCAGCAGCCCCAAGGCGGGGGGCGTTATCTATGGCTACACCTTC. It codes for CASSPKAGGVIYGYTF.

This clone has only a few counts. The rearrangement uses TRBV25-1 and TRBJ1-2; no reliable D call. The CDR3 extends over 14 amino acids. V was pared by 1 base and J by 4 bases, with 10 bases between. Germline lookup yields CDR1 MGHDK and CDR2 SYGVNS. In DNA form, the CDR3 reads TGTGCCAGCAGTGAATCTGGCGGAAGCTATGGCTACACCTTC. The encoded protein is CASSESGGSYGYTF.

This clone occurred once. This chain links TRBV14 with TRBJ2-1; 7 nucleotides align to TRBD2. V was clipped by 1 base and J by 2 bases; unmatched bases: 5. Germline V gene lookup returns CDR1 SGHDN and CDR2 FVKESK. This CDR3 contains 16 residues. CDR3 coding DNA: TGTGCCAGCAGCCAAGGGCCTGCGGGGGCCTACAATGAGCAGTTCTTC. Its protein product is CASSQGPAGAYNEQFF. Full variable domain (rest looked up from reference TRBV14 and TRBJ2-1): EAGVTQFPSHSVIEKGQTVTLRCDPISGHDNLYWYRRVMGKEIKFLLHFVKESKQDESGMPNNRFLAERTGGTYSTLKVQPAELEDSGVYFCASSQGPAGAYNEQFFGPGTRLTVL.

The chain uses TRBV11-2 and TRBJ2-5; 12 positions agree with TRBD2. Germline-derived CDR1 and CDR2 are SGHAT and FQNNGV. This CDR3 is 16 amino acids long. V lost 6 bases to trimming and J lost 4 bases; unmatched junction nucleotides: 9. CDR3: CASSSGTSGPLETQYF. The DNA of the CDR3 is TGTGCCAGCAGTTCCGGGACTAGCGGGCCATTAGAGACCCAGTACTTC.

This clone was counted between two and nine times. This chain uses TRBV2 with TRBJ1-4; D is perhaps TRBD1 (6 bases). The CDR3 runs to 13 residues. The V gene's germline CDR1 is SNHLY and CDR2 FYNNEI. The V gene lost 6 bases and the J gene lost 9 bases, with 14 bases spanning the gap. The CDR3 sequence is CASRAEDRQKLFF. CDR3 in DNA: TGTGCCAGCAGGGCTGAGGACAGACAAAAACTGTTTTTT.